The rows below give T cell receptor beta chains drawn from one sample of a study of blood T cells in healthy people across ages. TCRdb itself ran the 5' RACE reads through MiXCR, one entry per CDR3 protein. This table has hundreds of thousands of distinct CDR3 sequences, about 56% appearing once. Sequencing was performed on blood. Receptors originate from a man aged 35-49 years in good health. The CDR3 runs from the conserved cysteine through the conserved F or W. Each record gives: V gene, J gene, D gene, clone size, CDR3 protein, CDR3 DNA. The D gene is left open where the match is weak. Size values are once, few and many counts, or a class for expanded clones, and some rows have none.

TRBV5-1	TRBJ2-7	TRBD2	-	CASSSELGQSTGTSAYEQYF	TGCGCCAGCAGCTCCGAACTTGGGCAATCTACCGGGACTAGCGCCTACGAGCAGTACTTC
TRBV7-9	TRBJ2-3	-	-	CASTTKGADTQYF	TGTGCCAGCACCACGAAGGGGGCAGATACGCAGTATTTT
TRBV12-3/TRBV12-4	TRBJ2-3	-	-	CASTRKGGLQSTDTQYF	TGTGCCAGCACCCGGAAAGGGGGGCTCCAAAGCACAGATACGCAGTATTTT
TRBV20-1	TRBJ2-5	-	-	CSAWGFGETQYF	TGCAGTGCTTGGGGGTTTGGGGAGACCCAGTACTTC
TRBV2	TRBJ2-1	-	-	CASGGPNEQFF	TGTGCCAGTGGGGGACCCAATGAGCAGTTCTTC
TRBV7-6	TRBJ2-6	-	-	CAGSFLPGPGSGANVLTF	TGTGCCGGCAGCTTCCTCCCGGGACCGGGCTCTGGGGCCAACGTCCTGACTTTC
TRBV6-2/TRBV6-3	TRBJ2-1	TRBD2	few	CASSYSAPTSGRAGLDNEQFF	TGTGCCAGCAGTTACTCTGCCCCGACTAGCGGGAGGGCCGGATTAGACAATGAGCAGTTCTTC
TRBV3-1	TRBJ2-1	-	few	CASSQVGDGAWNWEQFF	TGTGCCAGCAGCCAAGTTGGAGACGGGGCGTGGAACTGGGAGCAGTTCTTC
TRBV6-5	TRBJ1-1	-	-	CATRGAEAFF	TGTGCCACACGTGGGGCTGAAGCTTTCTTT
TRBV4-3	TRBJ2-1	TRBD2	few	CASSQTGGGGNEQFF	TGCGCCAGCAGCCAGACGGGGGGAGGAGGTAATGAGCAGTTCTTC
TRBV14	TRBJ2-7	TRBD2	-	CASSQDAPLREGLREQYF	TGTGCCAGCAGCCAAGATGCCCCATTGCGGGAGGGCCTGAGGGAGCAGTACTTC
TRBV12-3/TRBV12-4	TRBJ1-2	-	-	CASSPPTQGVYGYTF	TGTGCCAGCAGTCCCCCCACACAGGGCGTCTATGGCTACACCTTC
TRBV27	TRBJ2-3	-	-	CASRLAGTDTQYF	TGTGCCAGCAGATTAGCGGGCACAGATACGCAGTATTTT
TRBV27	TRBJ1-2	TRBD1	-	CASRGQGADLRGYGYTF	TGTGCCAGCAGGGGACAGGGGGCGGACCTAAGAGGATATGGCTACACCTTC
TRBV9	TRBJ1-2	TRBD1	-	CASSVSSPAGTEYGYTF	TGTGCCAGCAGCGTGTCCTCTCCCGCCGGGACAGAGTATGGCTACACCTTC
TRBV10-3	TRBJ2-5	-	-	CAISRTGQETQYF	TGTGCCATCAGCCGGACGGGCCAAGAGACCCAGTACTTC
TRBV5-1	TRBJ2-5	-	few	CASSLVVDQETQYF	TGCGCCAGCAGCTTGGTCGTTGATCAAGAGACCCAGTACTTC
TRBV12-3/TRBV12-4	TRBJ1-2	TRBD1	-	CASSLDETGAYGYTF	TGTGCCAGCAGTTTAGACGAGACAGGGGCCTATGGCTACACCTTC
TRBV20-1	TRBJ2-5	TRBD1	-	CSARTGTGEETQYF	TGCAGTGCTAGAACCGGGACAGGGGAAGAGACCCAGTACTTC
TRBV29-1	TRBJ2-4	-	-	CSVEEGGLEQYF	TGCAGCGTCGAGGAGGGGGGCCTGGAGCAGTACTTC
TRBV28	TRBJ2-3	TRBD1	once	CASSFSGTGGVRGRVRGTDTQYF	TGTGCCAGCAGTTTTTCCGGGACAGGGGGCGTACGTGGGCGCGTACGTGGCACAGATACGCAGTATTTT
TRBV2	TRBJ2-1	TRBD2	-	CASSETLAGVYNEQFF	TGTGCCAGCAGTGAGACACTAGCGGGAGTCTACAATGAGCAGTTCTTC
TRBV7-9	TRBJ1-6	-	-	CASSPLMGNSPLHF	TGTGCCAGCAGCCCGCTAATGGGCAATTCACCCCTCCACTTT
TRBV20-1	TRBJ2-1	TRBD2	few	CSARALVSGRFVLHEQFF	TGCAGTGCTAGAGCTTTGGTCAGCGGGAGGTTCGTATTACATGAGCAGTTCTTC
TRBV4-3	TRBJ2-4	-	-	CASSQEAGNEQYF	TGCGCCAGCAGCCAGGAAGCAGGGAATGAGCAGTACTTC
TRBV7-2	TRBJ2-3	-	-	CASSTQGGFSTDTQYF	TGTGCCAGCAGCACGCAGGGCGGCTTTAGCACAGATACGCAGTATTTT
TRBV29-1	TRBJ1-2	-	few	CSVEEVRAGGYTF	TGCAGCGTTGAAGAAGTCCGTGCTGGGGGCTACACCTTC
TRBV25-1	TRBJ2-1	TRBD2	-	CASSQRLAGVNEQFF	TGTGCCAGCAGTCAAAGGCTAGCGGGAGTCAATGAGCAGTTCTTC
TRBV2	TRBJ2-3	-	-	CASSERSGRSTDTQYF	TGTGCCAGCAGTGAACGGAGCGGGCGTAGCACAGATACGCAGTATTTT
TRBV5-1	TRBJ2-1	-	-	CASSTDREGNEQFF	TGCGCCAGCAGCACGGACAGGGAGGGAAATGAGCAGTTCTTC
TRBV7-6	TRBJ2-5	TRBD1	-	CASRPGTGETQYF	TGTGCCAGCAGGCCCGGGACAGGAGAGACCCAGTACTTC
TRBV4-2	TRBJ2-6	-	-	CASSQYEDTRASGANVLTF	TGTGCCAGCAGCCAATACGAGGACACGCGGGCCTCTGGGGCCAACGTCCTGACTTTC
TRBV7-3	TRBJ2-4	TRBD1	-	CASSEQGAKNIQYF	TGTGCCAGCAGCGAACAGGGGGCCAAAAACATTCAGTACTTC
TRBV11-3	TRBJ2-3	TRBD1	few	CASSLEGTGTGATDTQYF	TGTGCCAGCAGCTTAGAGGGGACCGGGACAGGGGCCACAGATACGCAGTATTTT
TRBV5-1	TRBJ2-1	TRBD2	few	CASSLSVGLADNEQFF	TGCGCCAGCAGCTTGAGTGTGGGACTAGCAGACAATGAGCAGTTCTTC
TRBV20-1	TRBJ2-2	-	many	CSAPNEAGELFF	TGCAGTGCTCCGAATGAGGCCGGGGAGCTGTTTTTT
TRBV7-2	TRBJ2-7	-	-	CASSLTIWGSYEQYF	TGTGCCAGCAGCCTAACCATCTGGGGGTCCTACGAGCAGTACTTC
TRBV6-2/TRBV6-3	TRBJ1-5	TRBD1	-	CATFDRGAGQPQHF	TGTGCCACCTTCGACAGGGGGGCAGGACAGCCCCAGCATTTT
TRBV7-9	TRBJ2-1	TRBD1	few	CASSSTHTVTGDPYNEQFF	TGTGCCAGCAGCTCAACACACACAGTCACAGGGGATCCCTACAATGAGCAGTTCTTC
TRBV20-1	TRBJ2-1	TRBD2	-	CSANLVGSGVVENEQFF	TGCAGTGCAAACCTCGTGGGTAGCGGGGTGGTTGAGAATGAGCAGTTCTTC
TRBV6-5	TRBJ2-2	-	-	CASSSGARDTGELFF	TGTGCCAGCAGCTCAGGGGCGCGGGACACCGGGGAGCTGTTTTTT
TRBV7-6	TRBJ2-2	TRBD1	-	CASSLGTDRTGELFF	TGTGCCAGCAGCTTGGGGACAGATCGCACCGGGGAGCTGTTTTTT
TRBV29-1	TRBJ2-3	-	-	CSVEAAVSTDTQYF	TGCAGCGTTGAAGCGGCAGTTAGCACAGATACGCAGTATTTT
TRBV5-1	TRBJ2-1	TRBD1	once	CASSSRQGAWEQFF	TGCGCCAGCAGCTCAAGACAGGGGGCGTGGGAGCAGTTCTTC
TRBV27	TRBJ1-1	TRBD1	few	CASRPRDRNTEAFF	TGTGCCAGCAGGCCTCGGGACAGGAACACTGAAGCTTTCTTT
TRBV28	TRBJ2-7	TRBD2	-	CASQTGGAYNEQYF	TGTGCCAGCCAAACCGGGGGGGCCTACAATGAGCAGTACTTC
TRBV11-2	TRBJ2-1	-	few	CASSEDVYEQFF	TGTGCCAGCAGCGAAGACGTGTATGAGCAGTTCTTC
TRBV9	TRBJ2-7	-	-	CASNSRPNLQEYF	TGTGCCAGCAACTCCCGCCCAAACCTTCAGGAGTACTTC
TRBV11-2	TRBJ2-7	-	-	CASSLDGPWDEQYF	TGTGCCAGCAGCTTAGATGGACCTTGGGACGAGCAGTACTTC
TRBV9	TRBJ1-1	-	-	CASSHMTGVTEAFF	TGTGCCAGCAGCCACATGACCGGAGTCACTGAAGCTTTCTTT